This TCR beta chain was obtained from a study of regulatory T cells in long-lasting Graves disease. The sample holds many counts of this clonotype. Time point noted: newly diagnosed GD, antithyroid drugs for less than 3 months. From PBMCs, RNA was extracted and then used to make the TCR library. Germline lookup yields CDR1 MDHEN and CDR2 SYDVKM. Trimming took off 3 bases at V and 5 bases at J, with 8 bases between the two ends. The length of the CDR3 is 14 residues. iRepertoire HTBI primers and Arm-PCR of CDR3 regions built TCR beta libraries. MiXCR was run by TCRdb on the multiplex PCR reads, yielding one entry per CDR3 protein. The sample has about 530,000 distinct CDR3 sequences, more than 15% seen once. In addition, the sample was reused for a study of T cells in Graves' hyperthyroidism and ophthalmopathy. That work states: Ophthalmopathy, as predicted by the model, came a median approximately 6.5 months after the prediction.

The TCR comes from a woman aged 40 to 65 with Graves disease. The sequenced sample was peripheral blood mononuclear cells (PBMCs), obtained at new diagnosis, from a patient treated with antithyroid drugs. The gene calls are TRBV28 and TRBJ1-6; D not resolved. The CDR3 DNA follows: TGTGCCAGCAGTTTGACGGGGAATAATTCACCCCTCCACTTT. It yields the protein CASSLTGNNSPLHF.